This T cell receptor beta chain was sequenced during a study of CD4+ T cells in melanoma. Details on this clone: The antigen remains undetermined.

V was clipped by 4 bases and J by 7 bases; unmatched bases: 7. Germline CDR1 reads ENHRY; CDR2 reads SYGVKD. The CDR3 is 14 residues long. General study results and limits: A reported correlation linked neoantigen-specific CD4+ T cells to CD8+, macrophage and B cell function.

This table comes from immunoSEQ multiplex PCR, and its TCRdb copy is limited to in-frame clones, with some not included. Among fewer than 15,000 clones listed, more than 60% were seen once. This sequence was found in a human donor with melanoma. The chain links TRBV10-3 to TRBJ2-1; 7 positions match TRBD1. What was sequenced was cells from a culture (not recorded whether cultured in vitro). The CDR3 here is CAISAQGKVNEQFF. Written as DNA, the CDR3 is TGTGCCATCAGTGCACAGGGGAAGGTGAATGAGCAGTTCTTC.